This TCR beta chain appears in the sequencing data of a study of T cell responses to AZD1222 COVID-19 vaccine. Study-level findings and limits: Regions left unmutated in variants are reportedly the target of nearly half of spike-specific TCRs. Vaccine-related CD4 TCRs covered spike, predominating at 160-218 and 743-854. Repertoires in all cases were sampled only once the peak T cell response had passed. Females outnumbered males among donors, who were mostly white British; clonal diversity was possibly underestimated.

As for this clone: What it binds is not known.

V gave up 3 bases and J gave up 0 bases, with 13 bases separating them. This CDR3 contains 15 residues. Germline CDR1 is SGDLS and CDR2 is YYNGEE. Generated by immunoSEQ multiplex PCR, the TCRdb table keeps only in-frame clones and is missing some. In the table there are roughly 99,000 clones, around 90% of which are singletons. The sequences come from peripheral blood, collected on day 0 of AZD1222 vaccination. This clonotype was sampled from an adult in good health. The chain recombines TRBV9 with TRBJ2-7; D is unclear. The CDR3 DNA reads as TGTGCCAGCAGCGCGACGCCCCAGAGCTCCTACGAGCAGTACTTC. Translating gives CASSATPQSSYEQYF.